The clone carrying this T cell receptor beta chain was picked up many times. CDR1 is LGHNA, CDR2 YSLEER, per germline. The length of the CDR3 is 17 residues. The V and J ends lost 4 bases and 6 bases, in that order; junction bases with no gene match: 15. TCRdb fed the RT-PCR reads into MiXCR, producing one record per CDR3 protein. The sample has more than 550,000 distinct CDR3 sequences; over 12% are singletons. The chain employs TRBV4-3 and TRBJ2-3; 8 nucleotides match TRBD2. This receptor was taken from a female donor in good health, serving as a healthy control. Input material: memory CD4+ T cells from blood. The CDR3 DNA reads TGCGCCAGCAGCCTCCGGACTGGGAGCGGGAGAGCGGATACGCAGTATTTT. It encodes CASSLRTGSGRADTQYF.